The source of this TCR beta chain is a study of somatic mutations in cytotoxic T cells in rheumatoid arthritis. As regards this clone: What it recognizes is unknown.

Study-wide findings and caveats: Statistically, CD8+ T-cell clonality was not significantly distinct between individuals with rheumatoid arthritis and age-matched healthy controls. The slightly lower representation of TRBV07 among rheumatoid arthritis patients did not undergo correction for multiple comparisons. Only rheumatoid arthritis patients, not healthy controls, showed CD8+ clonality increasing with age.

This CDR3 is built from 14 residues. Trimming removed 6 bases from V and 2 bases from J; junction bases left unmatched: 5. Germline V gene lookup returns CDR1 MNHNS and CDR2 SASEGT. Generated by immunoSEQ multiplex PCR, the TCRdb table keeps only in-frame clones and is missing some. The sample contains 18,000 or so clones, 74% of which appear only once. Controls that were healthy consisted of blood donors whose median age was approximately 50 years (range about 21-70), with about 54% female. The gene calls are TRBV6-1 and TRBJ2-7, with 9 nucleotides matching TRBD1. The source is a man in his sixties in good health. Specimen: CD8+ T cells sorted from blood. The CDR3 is CASRRQGDPYEQYF. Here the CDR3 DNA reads TGTGCCAGCAGAAGACAGGGGGACCCCTACGAGCAGTACTTC.